Listed below are T cell receptor beta chains from one sample, sequenced in a study of CD8+CD57+ T cells in acquired aplastic anemia. TCRdb analysed the reads with MiXCR anew, one entry per CDR3 protein. This repertoire shows roughly 150,000 distinct CDR3 sequences, over 40% found once; its top ten account for around 3.2%. The sequenced sample consisted of sorted CD4+, CD8+, or CD8+CD57+ T cells (not recorded which) from PBMCs. These receptors were obtained from a human donor with aplastic anemia. CDR3s include the opening cysteine and the closing phenylalanine or tryptophan. The D gene is left open where the match is weak. Rows may omit the clone size; those that give it use once, few, many or a size class.

j_gene	v_gene	d_gene	abundance	CDR3aa	CDR3nt
TRBJ1-3	TRBV7-2	NA	NA	CASSLSIVKGDRSTIYF	TGTGCCAGCAGCTTATCGATCGTTAAGGGGGATAGAAGCACCATATATTTT
TRBJ2-2	TRBV5-6	NA	many	CASSNYGTGELFF	TGTGCCAGCAGCAATTATGGGACCGGGGAGCTGTTTTTT
TRBJ1-3	TRBV2	TRBD1	many	CASSSTGGGNTIYF	TGTGCCAGCAGCTCCACAGGGGGTGGAAACACCATATATTTT
TRBJ2-5	TRBV2	NA	few	CASSFGDVGETQYF	TGTGCCAGCAGTTTTGGGGATGTTGGAGAGACCCAGTACTTC
TRBJ1-2	TRBV7-9	NA	few	CASSSHTNYGYTF	TGTGCCAGCAGCTCTCATACTAACTATGGCTACACCTTC
TRBJ1-1	TRBV5-5	NA	many	CASSWSSRGTEAFF	TGTGCCAGCAGCTGGTCCTCCCGGGGCACTGAAGCTTTCTTT
TRBJ2-2	TRBV10-3	TRBD1	NA	CASSSAGTGNTGELFF	TGTGCCAGCAGTTCAGCCGGGACAGGGAACACCGGGGAGCTGTTTTTT
TRBJ2-5	TRBV24-1	TRBD1	NA	CATSELTTGIETQYF	TGTGCCACCAGTGAGCTCACGACAGGGATCGAGACCCAGTACTTC
TRBJ1-1	TRBV19	NA	few	CGSRDTEAFF	TGTGGATCGAGGGACACCGAAGCTTTCTTT
TRBJ1-2	TRBV2	NA	once	CASSEGPDGYGYTF	TGTGCCAGCAGTGAAGGGCCCGACGGTTATGGCTACACCTTC
TRBJ2-3	TRBV9	TRBD2	many	CASSVEGGRADTQYF	TGTGCCAGCAGCGTAGAGGGCGGGAGGGCAGATACGCAGTATTTT
TRBJ2-2	TRBV6-2/TRBV6-3	NA	NA	CASSDRQNTGELFF	TGTGCCAGCAGTGACAGGCAAAACACCGGGGAGCTGTTTTTT
TRBJ1-4	TRBV9	NA	many	CASSPGSYGEKLFF	TGTGCCAGCAGCCCTGGTTCGTATGGCGAAAAACTGTTTTTT
TRBJ1-5	TRBV7-3	NA	NA	CASSHDPGSNQPQHF	TGTGCCAGCAGCCACGACCCCGGGAGCAATCAGCCCCAGCATTTT
TRBJ2-3	TRBV4-1	NA	NA	CASSQDGYSTDTQYF	TGCGCCAGCAGCCAAGATGGCTACAGCACAGATACGCAGTATTTT
TRBJ1-4	TRBV11-3	NA	many	CASSLGDRQLFF	TGTGCCAGCAGCTTAGGCGACAGGCAACTGTTTTTT
TRBJ2-2	TRBV9	NA	many	CASSGPRSGELFF	TGTGCCAGCAGCGGCCCTAGATCCGGGGAGCTGTTTTTT
TRBJ2-5	TRBV5-4	NA	NA	CASSPSRTPPETQYF	TGTGCCAGCAGCCCCAGCAGGACCCCCCCCGAGACCCAGTACTTC
TRBJ2-3	TRBV11-3	TRBD2	many	CASSLQGLVLDTQYF	TGTGCCAGCAGCTTACAGGGACTAGTTCTAGATACGCAGTATTTT
TRBJ2-1	TRBV24-1	NA	NA	CATSDSSRGHNEQFF	TGTGCCACCAGTGATTCGAGCAGGGGTCACAATGAGCAGTTCTTC
TRBJ2-1	TRBV11-1	NA	NA	CARSSPDRTGDNEQFF	TGTGCCAGAAGCTCCCCTGACAGAACGGGTGACAATGAGCAGTTCTTC
TRBJ2-1	TRBV25-1	TRBD1	NA	CASSDVRTGGLYNEQFF	TGTGCCAGCAGTGATGTTAGGACAGGGGGTCTATACAATGAGCAGTTCTTC
TRBJ1-4	TRBV7-2	TRBD1	NA	CASSANRGREKLFF	TGTGCCAGCAGCGCGAACAGGGGACGGGAAAAACTGTTTTTT
TRBJ2-7	TRBV2	NA	NA	CASITGTYPYEQYF	TGTGCCAGCATAACCGGGACCTATCCCTACGAGCAGTACTTC
TRBJ2-1	TRBV27	TRBD1	few	CASSLMGQGAEQFF	TGTGCCAGCAGTTTAATGGGACAGGGCGCTGAGCAGTTCTTC
TRBJ2-1	TRBV19	NA	NA	CACPGPSRNEQFF	TGTGCCTGCCCGGGACCTAGCAGGAATGAGCAGTTCTTC
TRBJ1-1	TRBV10-3	NA	NA	CARSGGRRNTEAFF	TGTGCCCGGAGCGGGGGACGGAGGAACACTGAAGCTTTCTTT
TRBJ2-1	TRBV6-4	TRBD2	many	CASSDSPGGSGEQFF	TGTGCCAGCAGTGACAGTCCTGGCGGGAGCGGTGAGCAGTTCTTC
TRBJ1-1	TRBV5-1	NA	many	CASSPTELNTEAFF	TGCGCCAGCAGCCCGACAGAGTTAAACACTGAAGCTTTCTTT
TRBJ1-5	TRBV19	NA	many	CASTPRAEASSVLNQPQHF	TGTGCCAGTACCCCCCGAGCTGAGGCCTCGAGTGTACTCAATCAGCCCCAGCATTTT
TRBJ2-7	TRBV7-2	NA	NA	CASSLAYDSYEQYF	TGTGCCAGCAGCTTAGCATACGATTCCTACGAGCAGTACTTC
TRBJ2-5	TRBV25-1	TRBD1	NA	CASSDPGQYTQYF	TGTGCCAGCAGTGACCCGGGACAGTACACCCAGTACTTC
TRBJ2-1	TRBV28	NA	few	CASSLGTLHNEQFF	TGTGCCAGCAGTTTAGGGACCCTTCACAATGAGCAGTTCTTC
TRBJ2-1	TRBV24-1	TRBD2	NA	CATVEASGAYNEQFF	TGTGCCACAGTGGAAGCTAGCGGGGCCTACAATGAGCAGTTCTTC
TRBJ2-5	TRBV27	NA	NA	CASSLPGKETQYF	TGTGCCAGCAGTTTACCAGGAAAAGAGACCCAGTACTTC